A selection of T cell receptor beta chains follows, all from one sample in a study of vaccination and CD4 T cells after COVID-19. These receptors' targets are unknown. TCRdb used MiXCR to reprocess the PCR reads, holding one entry per CDR3 protein. The data contain roughly 10,000 distinct CDR3 sequences, around 30% of them singletons. This sample comprised CD4+ T cells from blood, cultured in vitro, obtained after SARS-CoV-2 vaccination. The receptors derive from a human donor who had recovered from COVID-19. Each CDR3 is given with its conserved first and last residue. The order of the fields is D gene, clone size, V gene, J gene, CDR3 DNA, CDR3 protein. The D gene is left open where the match is weak. Size values are once, few and many counts, or a class for expanded clones, and some rows have none.

d_call: TRBD2; clone_size: NA; v_call: TRBV6-2/TRBV6-3; j_call: TRBJ2-7; cdr3_nt: TGTGCCAGCAGGTGGGGACTAGCGGGAGTCTACGAGCAGTACTTC; cdr3_aa: CASRWGLAGVYEQYF
d_call: NA; clone_size: NA; v_call: TRBV28; j_call: TRBJ2-5; cdr3_nt: TGTGCCAGCAGTTTAAACTCAATTACAGGACTATTGCGGGAGACCCAGTACTTC; cdr3_aa: CASSLNSITGLLRETQYF
d_call: TRBD1; clone_size: NA; v_call: TRBV6-2/TRBV6-3; j_call: TRBJ1-1; cdr3_nt: TGTGCCAGCAGACATAGACAGGGAGGGAGTAAGAACACTGAAGCTTTCTTT; cdr3_aa: CASRHRQGGSKNTEAFF
d_call: NA; clone_size: NA; v_call: TRBV28; j_call: TRBJ2-5; cdr3_nt: TGTGCCAGCAGTCCCCTCCAAGGCCCCTCACTACGAGAGACCCAGTACTTC; cdr3_aa: CASSPLQGPSLRETQYF
d_call: NA; clone_size: NA; v_call: TRBV15; j_call: TRBJ1-1; cdr3_nt: TGTGCCACCAGCAGAGAAAGCATCAGTGGACTAAGCACTGAAGCTTTCTTT; cdr3_aa: CATSRESISGLSTEAFF
d_call: TRBD1; clone_size: NA; v_call: TRBV20-1; j_call: TRBJ1-5; cdr3_nt: TGCAGTGCTAGAAACCTCCGGGACAGGTACAATCAGCCCCAGCATTTT; cdr3_aa: CSARNLRDRYNQPQHF
d_call: NA; clone_size: medium-sized; v_call: TRBV7-2; j_call: TRBJ1-3; cdr3_nt: TGTGCCAGCAGCTTGTCTGGAAACACCATATATTTT; cdr3_aa: CASSLSGNTIYF
d_call: TRBD2; clone_size: once; v_call: TRBV5-1; j_call: TRBJ2-3; cdr3_nt: TGCGCCAGCAGCTTGGGGGTAAAGACTAGCAGCCGGGAAGATACGCAGTATTTT; cdr3_aa: CASSLGVKTSSREDTQYF
d_call: NA; clone_size: NA; v_call: TRBV6-2/TRBV6-3; j_call: TRBJ1-2; cdr3_nt: TGTGCCAGCAGTTACCCAGGCTCCCCTAACTATGGCTACACCTTC; cdr3_aa: CASSYPGSPNYGYTF
d_call: NA; clone_size: few; v_call: TRBV20-1; j_call: TRBJ2-5; cdr3_nt: TGCAGTGCTAGGGGGGGTTGGACCCAGTACTTC; cdr3_aa: CSARGGWTQYF
d_call: TRBD1; clone_size: NA; v_call: TRBV15; j_call: TRBJ2-3; cdr3_nt: TGTGCCACCAGCGGGATTCGGACAGGGGATCGCGATACGCAGTATTTT; cdr3_aa: CATSGIRTGDRDTQYF
d_call: NA; clone_size: few; v_call: TRBV7-3; j_call: TRBJ1-6; cdr3_nt: TGTGCCAGTGGGACGGTCCATAATTCACCCCTCCACTTT; cdr3_aa: CASGTVHNSPLHF
d_call: NA; clone_size: NA; v_call: TRBV7-2; j_call: TRBJ2-7; cdr3_nt: TGTGCCAGCAGCTTAGCGACCGTCCCGGGAAGTGCCTACGAGCAGTACTTC; cdr3_aa: CASSLATVPGSAYEQYF
d_call: TRBD2; clone_size: medium-sized; v_call: TRBV6-5; j_call: TRBJ2-5; cdr3_nt: TGTGCCAGCAGTTACGGAGCGGGGGCGATAAAAGAGACCCAGTACTTC; cdr3_aa: CASSYGAGAIKETQYF
d_call: NA; clone_size: once; v_call: TRBV28; j_call: TRBJ1-1; cdr3_nt: TGTGCCAGCAGTCCCCCGAGGCTGTACACTGAAGCTTTCTTT; cdr3_aa: CASSPPRLYTEAFF
d_call: TRBD1; clone_size: few; v_call: TRBV2; j_call: TRBJ2-1; cdr3_nt: TGTGCCAGCAGGCCCCGACAGGGGGCCAACAATGAGCAGTTCTTC; cdr3_aa: CASRPRQGANNEQFF
d_call: TRBD1; clone_size: NA; v_call: TRBV28; j_call: TRBJ1-1; cdr3_nt: TGTGCCAGCAGTTCCCAGGCCGGACAGGTCACTGAAGCTTTCTTT; cdr3_aa: CASSSQAGQVTEAFF
d_call: NA; clone_size: NA; v_call: TRBV28; j_call: TRBJ2-7; cdr3_nt: TGTGCCAGCAACCTTAGCGGTTATGAGTACGAGCAGTACTTC; cdr3_aa: CASNLSGYEYEQYF
d_call: NA; clone_size: NA; v_call: TRBV7-2; j_call: TRBJ2-4; cdr3_nt: TGTGCCAGCAGCTTATCGGGGAGTCTAGCCAAAAACATTCAGTACTTC; cdr3_aa: CASSLSGSLAKNIQYF
d_call: TRBD1; clone_size: NA; v_call: TRBV30; j_call: TRBJ2-2; cdr3_nt: TGTGCCTGGAGTGTAGTGGACAGGGGAGCCGGGGAGCTGTTTTTT; cdr3_aa: CAWSVVDRGAGELFF
d_call: NA; clone_size: NA; v_call: TRBV7-2; j_call: TRBJ1-6; cdr3_nt: TGTGCCAGCAGAGTCGACAGCCCCCTCTATAATTCACCCCTCCACTTT; cdr3_aa: CASRVDSPLYNSPLHF
d_call: NA; clone_size: NA; v_call: TRBV11-2; j_call: TRBJ2-1; cdr3_nt: TGTGCCAGCAGCCCCCACATGATCAATGAGCAGTTCTTC; cdr3_aa: CASSPHMINEQFF
d_call: NA; clone_size: NA; v_call: TRBV2; j_call: TRBJ1-1; cdr3_nt: TGTGCCAGCAGTCGGGACACTGAAGCTTTCTTT; cdr3_aa: CASSRDTEAFF